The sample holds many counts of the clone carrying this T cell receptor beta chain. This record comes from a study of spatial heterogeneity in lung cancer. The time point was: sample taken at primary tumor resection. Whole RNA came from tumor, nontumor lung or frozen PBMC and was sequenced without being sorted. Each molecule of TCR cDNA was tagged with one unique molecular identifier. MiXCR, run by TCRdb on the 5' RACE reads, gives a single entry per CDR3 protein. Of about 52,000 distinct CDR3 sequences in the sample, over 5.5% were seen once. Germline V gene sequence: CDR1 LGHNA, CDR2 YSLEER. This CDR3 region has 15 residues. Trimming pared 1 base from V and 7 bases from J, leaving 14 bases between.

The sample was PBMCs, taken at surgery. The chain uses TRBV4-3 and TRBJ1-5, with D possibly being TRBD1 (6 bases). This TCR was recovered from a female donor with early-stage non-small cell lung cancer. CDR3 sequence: CASSQAYKGGQPQHF. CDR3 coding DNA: TGCGCCAGCAGCCAAGCATATAAAGGGGGACAGCCCCAGCATTTT.